The 30 T cell receptor beta chains listed next were all sequenced from one sample in a study of brain T cells in children with intractable seizures. Assay: immunoSEQ multiplex PCR; the TCRdb copy retains only in-frame clones and omits some. The sample lists 65,000 to 85,000 clones; about 92% were seen once. The specimen comprised peripheral blood, sampled at surgery. These receptors all stem from a boy younger than two with tuberous sclerosis and intractable seizures.

This chain connects TRBV19 to TRBJ1-6; D gene ambiguous. Germline loops: CDR1 LNHDA, CDR2 SQIVND (reference sequence). CDR3 size: 17 residues. V was shortened by 3 bases and J by 7 bases, with 19 bases between the two germline ends. The CDR3 loop is CASSIYTPRSSNSPLHF. CDR3 nucleotide sequence: TGTGCCAGTAGTATCTACACCCCAAGATCCTCAAATTCACCCCTCCACTTT.

V is TRBV11-3 and J is TRBJ2-5; tentatively, D is TRBD2 (5 bases). The CDR3 runs 16 residues. V lost 1 base and J 2 bases, leaving 14 bases between the germline ends. Germline values: CDR1 SGHNT, CDR2 YENEEA. For the CDR3, the DNA is TGTGCCAGCAGCTTAGCCCCGCTTCGGACTCAAGAGACCCAGTACTTC. Translation gives CASSLAPLRTQETQYF.

This clone showed up just a few times. This rearrangement joins TRBV24-1 to TRBJ1-5; D not resolved. Deletions cut 0 bases from V and 8 bases from J, with 4 bases between. Per the germline V gene, CDR1 is KGHDR and CDR2 is SFDVKD. The CDR3 runs 12 residues. The CDR3 region is CATSDLGEPQHF. CDR3 DNA: TGTGCCACCAGTGATTTGGGGGAGCCCCAGCATTTT.

The chain joins TRBV2 to TRBJ1-4, with 8 bases lining up with TRBD1. The CDR3 is 16 residues long. Germline V gene sequence: CDR1 SNHLY, CDR2 FYNNEI. V shed 6 bases, J shed 3 bases, and the junction held 9 bases outside the gene matches. The CDR3 region is CASRKFPGQANEKLFF. DNA of the CDR3: TGTGCCAGCAGAAAATTCCCGGGACAGGCTAATGAAAAACTGTTTTTT.

V is TRBV11-2 and J is TRBJ2-1; 7 bases align to TRBD1. CDR1 SGHAT and CDR2 FQNNGV come from the germline V gene. V was pared by 4 bases and J by 0 bases, with 3 bases of the junction left unmatched. The CDR3 is made up of 15 amino acids. The CDR3 bases are TGTGCCAGCAGCTCGACAGGGAGCTCCTACAATGAGCAGTTCTTC. It is translated as CASSSTGSSYNEQFF.

This clone was detected only once. The chain joins TRBV4-1 to TRBJ1-5, with 7 bases lining up with TRBD1. This CDR3 comprises 16 residues. Per germline, CDR1 MGHRA and CDR2 YSYEKL. The trim removed 3 bases at V and 5 bases at J, leaving 10 bases unmatched. DNA for the CDR3: TGCGCCAGCAGCCACCCTTCACAGGGGAGGGATCAGCCCCAGCATTTT. Translating it yields CASSHPSQGRDQPQHF.

The gene calls are TRBV6-5 and TRBJ1-1; 11 bases are shared with TRBD1. Germline trimming cut 4 bases from V and 4 bases from J; bases unmatched to any gene: 2. CDR1 is MNHEY, CDR2 SVGAGI, per germline. This CDR3 has 14 amino acids. The CDR3 protein is CASSWDRGVTEAFF. CDR3 DNA: TGTGCCAGCAGTTGGGACAGGGGGGTCACTGAAGCTTTCTTT.

This chain connects TRBV5-6 to TRBJ2-7; TRBD2 agrees at 9 bases. Losses at the gene ends were 1 base for V and 4 bases for J; bases not matched to a gene: 3. This CDR3 spans 14 amino acids. Germline loops: CDR1 SGHDT, CDR2 YYEEEE. DNA for the CDR3: TGTGCCAGCAGCTTGTTAAGCGGGAGGTACGAGCAGTACTTC. Encoded protein: CASSLLSGRYEQYF.

This clone was observed once. V usage is TRBV9 and J usage is TRBJ2-1; no clear D. Germline values: CDR1 SGDLS, CDR2 YYNGEE. Trimming removed 0 bases from V and 6 bases from J, with 4 bases in between. CDR3 length: 12 residues. The CDR3 reads CASSVDSNEQFF. The DNA for the CDR3 is TGTGCCAGCAGCGTAGATAGCAATGAGCAGTTCTTC.

The rearrangement uses TRBV3-1 (or the pseudogene TRBV3-2) and TRBJ1-2; 8 bases fit TRBD1. Germline trimming cut 2 bases from V and 3 bases from J; bases unmatched to any gene: 2. The CDR3 totals 14 residues. Germline CDR1 is LGHDT and CDR2 is YNNKEL (reference sequence). For the CDR3, the DNA is TGTGCCAGCAGCCAAAGGGGACAGGACTATGGCTACACCTTC. It is translated as CASSQRGQDYGYTF.

This rearrangement joins TRBV6-5 to TRBJ1-2, with TRBD1 identical over 7 bases. Germline V lookup: CDR1 MNHEY, CDR2 SVGAGI. This CDR3 is built from 14 residues. V lost 6 bases to trimming and J lost 2 bases; unmatched junction nucleotides: 6. The CDR3 loop is CASSSQGRNYGYTF. The DNA for the CDR3 is TGTGCCAGCAGCTCACAGGGGCGCAACTATGGCTACACCTTC.

V is TRBV3-1 (or the pseudogene TRBV3-2) and J is TRBJ1-4; D is unclear. Germline V lookup: CDR1 LGHDT, CDR2 YNNKEL (reference sequence). V lost 0 bases and J 0 bases, leaving 11 bases between the germline ends. The CDR3 is 17 residues long. The CDR3 DNA is TGTGCCAGCAGCCAAGAACATTTCGAGGCAACTAATGAAAAACTGTTTTTT. Translating it yields CASSQEHFEATNEKLFF.

This chain's CDR3 is CASSNPRGDMRLGYTF. DNA of the CDR3: TGTGCCAGCAGCAATCCTAGAGGGGACATGCGTTTGGGCTACACCTTC. The chain carries TRBV9 and TRBJ1-2, with TRBD1 as a possible D gene (6 bases). This CDR3 region has 16 residues. Germline assignment: CDR1 SGDLS and CDR2 YYNGEE. The germline V and J ends were trimmed by 4 bases and 8 bases, with 24 bases remaining between them.

The V call is TRBV19, the J call TRBJ2-2, with TRBD1 matching 8 bases. The length of the CDR3 is 18 residues. J lost 5 bases, V lost 3 bases, and 14 bases had no gene match. Germline CDR1 is LNHDA and CDR2 is SQIVND (reference sequence). CDR3 sequence (DNA): TGTGCCAGTAGTATTGATGGCGGGGACAGGCGAAGGACCGGGGAGCTGTTTTTT. Amino acids: CASSIDGGDRRRTGELFF.

The chain's CDR3 is CASSFPKALPTSTDTQYF. CDR3 coding DNA: TGTGCCAGCAGCTTCCCCAAGGCGCTACCTACTAGCACAGATACGCAGTATTTT. The chain is built from TRBV13 and TRBJ2-3; D remains ambiguous. In germline, CDR1 is PRHDT, CDR2 FYEKMQ (reference sequence). V lost 3 bases and J 0 bases, leaving 19 bases between the germline ends. CDR3 size: 18 residues.

The chain combines TRBV7-8 with TRBJ2-7; 7 nucleotides align to TRBD1. V lost 2 bases, J lost 5 bases, and 6 bases stayed unmatched. The CDR3 length is 14 residues. In germline, CDR1 is SGHVS, CDR2 FQNEAQ. As DNA, the CDR3 is TGTGCCAGCAGCTTAACAGGGGAGTCCGACGAGCAGTACTTC. Encoded protein: CASSLTGESDEQYF.

The chain carries TRBV9 and TRBJ2-1; the match to TRBD2 covers 13 bases. Germline values: CDR1 SGDLS, CDR2 YYNGEE. This CDR3 contains 17 residues. The V and J ends lost 7 bases and 5 bases, in that order; junction bases with no gene match: 12. CDR3 nucleotide sequence: TGTGCCAGCGGGCCGTACCCGGGACTAGCGGGGAACAATGAGCAGTTCTTC. This sequence encodes CASGPYPGLAGNNEQFF. Full variable domain (outside the CDR3, taken from reference TRBV9 and TRBJ2-1): DSGVTQTPKHLITATGQRVTLRCSPRSGDLSVYWYQQSLDQGLQFLIQYYNGEERAKGNILERFSAQQFPDLHSELNLSSLELGDSALYFCASGPYPGLAGNNEQFFGPGTRLTVL.

The V call is TRBV19, the J call TRBJ1-3; D not certain. Germline-derived CDR1 and CDR2 are LNHDA and SQIVND (reference sequence). Trimming took 7 bases from V and 8 from J, leaving 12 bases between them. There are 12 residues in the CDR3. The CDR3 bases are TGTGCCAGTATCGGACTTTGGGACACCATATATTTT. Translation: CASIGLWDTIYF.

This chain links TRBV6-5 with TRBJ2-1; tentatively, D is TRBD1 or TRBD2 (5 bases each). Deletions cut 6 bases from V and 5 bases from J, with 17 bases between. Germline-derived CDR1 and CDR2 are MNHEY and SVGAGI. The CDR3 sequence is 15 residues long. CDR3 bases: TGTGCCAGCAGGTCCCCTTGGGACGGTAACAATGAGCAGTTCTTC. As protein: CASRSPWDGNNEQFF.

The chain recombines TRBV9 with TRBJ2-3, with 9 bases identical to TRBD2. This CDR3 is 16 amino acids long. CDR1 SGDLS and CDR2 YYNGEE come from the germline V gene. V dropped 1 base and J dropped 0; count of bases not matched to a gene: 3. CDR3: CASSVSGGSSTDTQYF. DNA for the CDR3: TGTGCCAGCAGCGTAAGCGGGGGGTCTAGCACAGATACGCAGTATTTT.

V is TRBV27 and J is TRBJ2-5, with TRBD2 identical over 9 bases. The CDR3 loop spans 18 amino acids. J lost 3 bases, V lost 6 bases, and 17 bases had no gene match. CDR1 is MNHEY, CDR2 SMNVEV, per germline (reference sequence). In DNA form, the CDR3 reads TGTGCCAGCAGGGCTAGGACAGGTTGGACTAGCGCAAAAGAGACCCAGTACTTC. Translation gives CASRARTGWTSAKETQYF.

The chain is built from TRBV5-4 and TRBJ2-7, with 13 nucleotides matching TRBD2. Per germline, CDR1 SGHNT and CDR2 YYREEE (reference sequence). The J segment lost 2 bases and the V segment lost 2 bases, leaving 4 bases of the junction unmatched. CDR3 length: 16 residues. CDR3 residues: CASSFLGLAGTYEQYF. The CDR3 DNA is TGTGCCAGCAGCTTCTTGGGACTAGCGGGAACCTACGAGCAGTACTTC.

The rearrangement uses TRBV9 and TRBJ2-1; either TRBD1 or TRBD2 may supply D (5 bases each). The CDR3 consists of 14 residues. Trimming cost V 5 bases and J 6 bases, with 15 bases left between them. CDR1 and CDR2 (germline): SGDLS, YYNGEE. CDR3 in amino acids: CASSGTEEFNEQFF. For the CDR3, the DNA is TGTGCCAGCAGTGGGACGGAGGAGTTCAATGAGCAGTTCTTC.

The rearrangement joins TRBV4-1 to TRBJ1-3; TRBD1 matches at 8 bases. Germline CDR1 reads MGHRA; CDR2 reads YSYEKL. The CDR3 is 14 amino acids. J was trimmed by 8 bases and V by 1 base; bases with no gene match: 4. CDR3 DNA sequence: TGCGCCAGCAGCCAAGGGACAGGGAGTCACACCATATATTTT. This translates into CASSQGTGSHTIYF.

The V gene is TRBV5-6, the J gene TRBJ2-2; TRBD2 aligns across 9 bases. From germline, CDR1 is SGHDT and CDR2 YYEEEE. After removal of 0 bases from V and 5 bases from J, the junction contained 8 bases not matched to a gene. This CDR3 is built from 17 residues. The CDR3: CASSLERVAGATGELFF. The CDR3 region has the DNA TGTGCCAGCAGCTTGGAACGGGTAGCGGGGGCTACCGGGGAGCTGTTTTTT.

The chain uses TRBV6-5 and TRBJ2-3, with 7 bases identical to TRBD1. V gave up 4 bases and J gave up 0 bases; unmatched junction bases: 7. Germline CDR1 and CDR2: MNHEY and SVGAGI. The CDR3 loop spans 16 amino acids. CDR3 protein: CASSFSGTVSTDTQYF. CDR3 nucleotides: TGTGCCAGCAGTTTCTCCGGGACAGTTAGCACAGATACGCAGTATTTT.

This clone was observed a few times. The rearrangement joins TRBV9 to TRBJ2-1; weak D call: TRBD2 (5 bases). Germline lookup yields CDR1 SGDLS and CDR2 YYNGEE. There are 12 residues in the CDR3. Trimming cost V 4 bases and J 9 bases, with 11 bases left between them. The CDR3 sequence is CASSPKRGEQFF. CDR3 coding DNA: TGTGCCAGCAGCCCTAAACGGGGTGAGCAGTTCTTC.

The gene calls are TRBV7-9 and TRBJ1-6, with D uncertain. CDR1 is SEHNR, CDR2 FQNEAQ, per germline (reference sequence). The CDR3 runs 12 residues. Trimming removed 6 bases from V and 6 bases from J, with 6 bases in between. The CDR3 bases are TGTGCCAGCAGGGGAAGTAATTCACCCCTCCACTTT. Amino acid sequence: CASRGSNSPLHF.

V usage is TRBV14 and J usage is TRBJ2-1, with 8 bases aligning to TRBD2. J gave up 2 bases and V 3 bases, and 6 bases lay outside the gene matches. CDR1 and CDR2 from the germline V gene are SGHDN and FVKESK. There are 16 residues in the CDR3. CDR3 protein: CASSQPGLGPYNEQFF. The CDR3, as DNA: TGTGCCAGCAGCCAGCCGGGACTAGGGCCCTACAATGAGCAGTTCTTC. Full variable domain (missing parts from reference TRBV14 and TRBJ2-1): EAGVTQFPSHSVIEKGQTVTLRCDPISGHDNLYWYRRVMGKEIKFLLHFVKESKQDESGMPNNRFLAERTGGTYSTLKVQPAELEDSGVYFCASSQPGLGPYNEQFFGPGTRLTVL.

A single count supports this clone. This chain joins TRBV3-1 (or the pseudogene TRBV3-2) and TRBJ1-6; TRBD1 agrees at 8 bases. The V and J ends lost 3 bases and 7 bases, in that order; junction bases with no gene match: 5. Germline V lookup: CDR1 LGHDT, CDR2 YNNKEL (reference sequence). There are 15 residues in the CDR3. The DNA for the CDR3 is TGTGCCAGCAGCCAGAGACAGGGGTCCAATTCACCCCTCCACTTT. It codes for CASSQRQGSNSPLHF.